This T cell receptor beta chain was retrieved from a study of control samples from healthy donors and cancer patients. The length of the CDR3 is 17 residues. CDR1 and CDR2 (germline): SGHNT, YYREEE (reference sequence). V lost 3 bases, J lost 0 bases, and 7 bases stayed unmatched. The protocol was immunoSEQ multiplex PCR, while the TCRdb copy is restricted to in-frame clones and leaves out a portion. Here the sample spans 160,000 or so clones, roughly 94% being singletons. The sequence was obtained from a man in his 60s with colorectal cancer. The sample comprised PBMCs. J is TRBJ2-1 and V is TRBV5-4, with TRBD2 matching 9 bases. Written as DNA, the CDR3 is TGTGCCAGCAGCTGGGGCGGGGGGGTAAGCTCCTACAATGAGCAGTTCTTC. It codes for CASSWGGGVSSYNEQFF.